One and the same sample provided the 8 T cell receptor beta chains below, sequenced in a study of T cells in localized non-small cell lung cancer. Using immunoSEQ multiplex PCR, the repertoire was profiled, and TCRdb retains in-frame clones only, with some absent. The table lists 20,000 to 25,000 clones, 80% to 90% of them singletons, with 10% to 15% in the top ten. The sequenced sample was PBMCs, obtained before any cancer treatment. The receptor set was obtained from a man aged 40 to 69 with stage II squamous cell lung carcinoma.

The CDR3 coding sequence is TGTGCCAGTAGTACACTGGAGGGAGCTGAAGCTTTCTTT. This translates into CASSTLEGAEAFF. The chain carries TRBV19 and TRBJ1-1; no clear D. Trimming took 4 bases from V and 6 from J, leaving 12 bases between them. Germline assignment: CDR1 LNHDA and CDR2 SQIVND (reference sequence). The CDR3 is 13 residues long.

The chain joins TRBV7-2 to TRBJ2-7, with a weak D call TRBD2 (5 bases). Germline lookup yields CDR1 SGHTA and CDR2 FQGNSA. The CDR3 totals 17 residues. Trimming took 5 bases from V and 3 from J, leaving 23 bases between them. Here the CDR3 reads CASSPSSGSSRVYEQYF. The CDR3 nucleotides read TGTGCCAGCAGCCCAAGCTCGGGCTCCTCGAGGGTCTACGAGCAGTACTTC. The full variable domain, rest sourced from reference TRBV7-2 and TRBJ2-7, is GAGVSQSPSNKVTEKGKDVELRCDPISGHTALYWYRQSLGQGLEFLIYFQGNSAPDKSGLPSDRFSAERTGGSVSTLTIQRTQQEDSAVYLCASSPSSGSSRVYEQYFGPGTRLTVT.

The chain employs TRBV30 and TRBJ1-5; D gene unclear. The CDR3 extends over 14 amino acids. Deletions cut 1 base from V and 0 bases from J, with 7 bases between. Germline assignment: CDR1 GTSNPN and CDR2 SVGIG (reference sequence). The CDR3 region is CAWSAGISNQPQHF. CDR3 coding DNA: TGTGCCTGGAGTGCGGGAATTAGCAATCAGCCCCAGCATTTT.

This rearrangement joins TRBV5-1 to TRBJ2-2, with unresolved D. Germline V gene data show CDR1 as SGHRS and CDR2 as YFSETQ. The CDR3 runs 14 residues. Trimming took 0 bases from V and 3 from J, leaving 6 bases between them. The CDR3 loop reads CASSLGTYTGELFF. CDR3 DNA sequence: TGCGCCAGCAGCTTGGGGACGTACACCGGGGAGCTGTTTTTT.

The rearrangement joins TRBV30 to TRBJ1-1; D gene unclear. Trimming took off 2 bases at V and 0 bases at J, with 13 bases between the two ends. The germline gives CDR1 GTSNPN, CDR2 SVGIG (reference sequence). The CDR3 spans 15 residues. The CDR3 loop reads CAWSLTGAMNTEAFF. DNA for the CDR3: TGTGCCTGGAGTCTCACGGGAGCCATGAACACTGAAGCTTTCTTT.

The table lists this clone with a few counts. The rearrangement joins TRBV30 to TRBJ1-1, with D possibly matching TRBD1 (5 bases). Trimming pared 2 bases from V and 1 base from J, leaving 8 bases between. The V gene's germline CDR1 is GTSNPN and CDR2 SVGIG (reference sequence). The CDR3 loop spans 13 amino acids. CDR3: CAWSFTGNTEAFF. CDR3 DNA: TGTGCCTGGAGTTTCACAGGGAACACTGAAGCTTTCTTT.

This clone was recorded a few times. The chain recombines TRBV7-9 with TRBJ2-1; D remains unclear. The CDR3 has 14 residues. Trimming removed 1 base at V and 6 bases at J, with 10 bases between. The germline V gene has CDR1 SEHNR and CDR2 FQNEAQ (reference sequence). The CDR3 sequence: CASSLGSSLNEQFF. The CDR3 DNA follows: TGTGCCAGCAGCTTAGGTAGTTCGCTCAATGAGCAGTTCTTC.

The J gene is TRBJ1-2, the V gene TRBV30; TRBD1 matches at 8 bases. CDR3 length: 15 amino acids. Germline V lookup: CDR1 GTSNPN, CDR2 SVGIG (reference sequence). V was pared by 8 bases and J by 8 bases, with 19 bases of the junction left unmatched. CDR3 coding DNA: TGTGCCACCACCGAATTTCCTACAGGGGGTGGCGGCTACACCTTC. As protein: CATTEFPTGGGGYTF.